The clone carrying this T cell receptor (beta chain) occurred many times. TCR beta CDR3 regions were amplified from RNA transcripts. During a first-round RT-PCR of the TCR CDR3, the HTBI primer set was used. TCRdb reprocessed the multiplex PCR reads via MiXCR and lists one record per CDR3 protein. The sample shows fewer than 600,000 distinct CDR3 sequences, roughly 14% of them seen only once. The data were obtained in a study of T cells in Graves' hyperthyroidism and ophthalmopathy. The CDR3 runs to 16 residues. Germline V gene sequence: CDR1 SGHVS, CDR2 FNYEAQ. V was cut by 2 bases and J by 7 bases, with 18 bases left in between.

The source of this sequence is a woman aged 18-29 years with Graves' hyperthyroidism. J is TRBJ2-1 and V is TRBV7-6; tentatively, D is TRBD2 (6 bases). The source material was blood. The CDR3 reads CASSLRDSNLANEQFF. CDR3 nucleotide sequence: TGTGCCAGCAGCTTACGGGACTCCAACCTGGCGAATGAGCAGTTCTTC.